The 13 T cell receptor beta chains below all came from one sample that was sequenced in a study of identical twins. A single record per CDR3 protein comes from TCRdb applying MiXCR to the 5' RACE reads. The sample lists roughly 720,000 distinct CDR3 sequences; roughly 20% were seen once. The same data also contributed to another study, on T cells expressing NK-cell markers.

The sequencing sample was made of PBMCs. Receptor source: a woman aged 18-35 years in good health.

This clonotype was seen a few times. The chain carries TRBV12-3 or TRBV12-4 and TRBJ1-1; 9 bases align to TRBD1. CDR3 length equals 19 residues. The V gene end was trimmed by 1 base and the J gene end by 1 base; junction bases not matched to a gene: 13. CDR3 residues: CASSLGIARTGEANTEAFF. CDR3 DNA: TGTGCCAGCAGTTTAGGAATTGCTCGGACAGGGGAGGCGAACACTGAAGCTTTCTTT.

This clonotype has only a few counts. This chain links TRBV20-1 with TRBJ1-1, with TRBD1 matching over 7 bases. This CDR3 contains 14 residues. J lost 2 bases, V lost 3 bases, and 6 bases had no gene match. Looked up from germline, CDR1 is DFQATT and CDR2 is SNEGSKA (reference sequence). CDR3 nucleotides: TGCAGTGCTAGTGACAGGGCCCCAAACACTGAAGCTTTCTTT. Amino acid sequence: CSASDRAPNTEAFF.

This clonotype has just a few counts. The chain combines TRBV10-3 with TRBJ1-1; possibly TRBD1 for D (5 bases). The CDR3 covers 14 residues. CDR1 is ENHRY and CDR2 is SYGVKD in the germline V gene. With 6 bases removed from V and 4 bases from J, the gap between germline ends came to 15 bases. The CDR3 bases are TGTGCCATCAGACCCAGGGCGTCTAGCACTGAAGCTTTCTTT. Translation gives CAIRPRASSTEAFF.

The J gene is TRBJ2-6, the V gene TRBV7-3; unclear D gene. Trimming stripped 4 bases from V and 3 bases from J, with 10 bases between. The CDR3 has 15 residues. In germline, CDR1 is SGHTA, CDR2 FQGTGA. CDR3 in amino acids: CASSSPRVGANVLTF. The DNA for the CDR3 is TGTGCCAGCAGCTCCCCTAGGGTTGGGGCCAACGTCCTGACTTTC.

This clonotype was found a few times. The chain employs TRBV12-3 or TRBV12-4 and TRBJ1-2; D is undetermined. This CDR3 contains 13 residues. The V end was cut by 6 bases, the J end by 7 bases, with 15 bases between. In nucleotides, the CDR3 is TGTGCCAGCAGCCCCGTGGGTAATGCTGGCTACACCTTC. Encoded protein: CASSPVGNAGYTF.

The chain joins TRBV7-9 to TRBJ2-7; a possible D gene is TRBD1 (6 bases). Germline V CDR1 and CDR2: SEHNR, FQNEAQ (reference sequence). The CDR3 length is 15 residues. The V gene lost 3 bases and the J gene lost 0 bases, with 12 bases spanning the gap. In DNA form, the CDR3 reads TGTGCCAGCAGCTTTCCCAGGGGTGTCTCCTACGAGCAGTACTTC. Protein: CASSFPRGVSYEQYF. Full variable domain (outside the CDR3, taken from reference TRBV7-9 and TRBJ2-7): DTGVSQNPRHKITKRGQNVTFRCDPISEHNRLYWYRQTLGQGPEFLTYFQNEAQLEKSRLLSDRFSAERPKGSFSTLEIQRTEQGDSAMYLCASSFPRGVSYEQYFGPGTRLTVT.

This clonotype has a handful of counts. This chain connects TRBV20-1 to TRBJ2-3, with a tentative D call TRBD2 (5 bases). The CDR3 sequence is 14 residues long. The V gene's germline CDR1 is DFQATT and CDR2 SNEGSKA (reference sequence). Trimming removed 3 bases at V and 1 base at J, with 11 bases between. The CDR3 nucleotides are TGCAGTGCTAGCGAAGCGGCCCGCACAGATACGCAGTATTTT. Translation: CSASEAARTDTQYF.

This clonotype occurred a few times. The CDR3 protein is CSVEAPTDTQYF. The CDR3 coding sequence is TGCAGCGTTGAGGCTCCCACAGATACGCAGTATTTT. The chain has TRBV29-1 and TRBJ2-3; D remains unclear. In germline, CDR1 is SQVTM, CDR2 ANQGSEA. With 3 bases removed from V and 2 bases from J, the gap between germline ends came to 6 bases. The CDR3 contains 12 residues.

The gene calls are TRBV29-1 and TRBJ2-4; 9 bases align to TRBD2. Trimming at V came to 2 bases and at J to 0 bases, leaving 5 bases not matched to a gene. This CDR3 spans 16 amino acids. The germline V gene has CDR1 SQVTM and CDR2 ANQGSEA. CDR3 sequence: CSVETRGGVAKNIQYF. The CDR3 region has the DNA TGCAGCGTTGAAACACGCGGGGGGGTAGCCAAAAACATTCAGTACTTC.

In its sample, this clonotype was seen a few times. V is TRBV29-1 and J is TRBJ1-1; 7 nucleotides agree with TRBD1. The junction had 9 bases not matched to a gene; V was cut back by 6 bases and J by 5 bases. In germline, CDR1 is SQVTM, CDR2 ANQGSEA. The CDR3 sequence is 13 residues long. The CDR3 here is CSVTTGRATEAFF. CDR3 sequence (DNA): TGCAGCGTAACGACAGGGAGGGCTACTGAAGCTTTCTTT.

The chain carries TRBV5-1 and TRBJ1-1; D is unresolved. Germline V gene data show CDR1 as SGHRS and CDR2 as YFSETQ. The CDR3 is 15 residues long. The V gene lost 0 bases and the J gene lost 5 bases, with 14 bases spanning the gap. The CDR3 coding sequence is TGCGCCAGCAGCTTGGATCTGGGTTATACTACTGAAGCTTTCTTT. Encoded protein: CASSLDLGYTTEAFF.

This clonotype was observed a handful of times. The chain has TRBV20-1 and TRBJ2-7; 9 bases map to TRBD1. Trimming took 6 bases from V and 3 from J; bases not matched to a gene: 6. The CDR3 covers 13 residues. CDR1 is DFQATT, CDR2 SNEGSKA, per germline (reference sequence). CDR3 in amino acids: CSAGTGRVYEQYF. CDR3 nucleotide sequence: TGCAGTGCCGGGACAGGGAGGGTCTACGAGCAGTACTTC.

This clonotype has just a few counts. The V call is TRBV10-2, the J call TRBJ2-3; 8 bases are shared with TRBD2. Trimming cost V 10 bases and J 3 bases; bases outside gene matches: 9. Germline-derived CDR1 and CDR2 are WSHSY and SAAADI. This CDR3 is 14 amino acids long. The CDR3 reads CAIELADGTDTQYF. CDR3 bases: TGCGCCATCGAACTAGCGGATGGAACAGATACGCAGTATTTT.